This T cell receptor beta chain stems from a study of monozygotic twins with inflammatory bowel disease. As for this clonotype: Its specificity is not known.

For each CDR3 protein, TCRdb gives one entry from its re-call of the 5' RACE reads, without DNA. In all, the sample yields about 160,000 distinct CDR3 sequences. The V gene's germline CDR1 is SNHLY and CDR2 FYNNEI. This CDR3 region has 14 residues. Donors gave about 2.3 ml of blood apiece. Study observations and caveats: Repertoire similarity did not differ between concordant and discordant twins, perhaps due to limited power. Fewer shared clonotypes with others were found in IBD patients than in healthy twins, especially with disease activity.

The rearrangement joins TRBV2 to TRBJ1-5; the TCRdb D gene call, TRBD1, has no DNA to confirm it. The specimen sequenced was blood. This clonotype was obtained from a human donor with ulcerative colitis or Crohn's disease, or a healthy co-twin of an affected twin (not recorded which). The chain's CDR3 is CATQQGSGNQPQHF.